Following are 27 T cell receptor beta chains from one sample sequenced in a study of blood T cell repertoires in COVID-19. Libraries were prepared by immunoSEQ multiplex PCR; TCRdb keeps only in-frame clonotypes and omits some of them. The sample records about 410,000 clones, 89% being singletons. Sequencing was performed on peripheral blood. These receptors originate from a woman aged 35 to 49 with COVID-19, enrolled during active disease.

V is TRBV6-5 and J is TRBJ1-3, with D unclear. The CDR3 consists of 13 residues. V was clipped by 6 bases and J by 9 bases, with 15 bases between them. Looked up from germline, CDR1 is MNHEY and CDR2 is SVGAGI. Here the CDR3 reads CASRATEVGTIYF. The CDR3 region has the DNA TGTGCCAGCAGGGCGACTGAGGTGGGCACCATATATTTT.

V and J are TRBV3-1 (or the pseudogene TRBV3-2) and TRBJ2-3; TRBD2 matches at 10 bases. Germline-derived CDR1 and CDR2 are LGHDT and YNNKEL (reference sequence). V trimming: 0 bases; J trimming: 4 bases; junction bases outside the gene matches: 4. The CDR3 length is 16 residues. CDR3 amino acids: CASSQDSGGMADTQYF. The DNA for the CDR3 is TGTGCCAGCAGCCAAGATAGCGGGGGGATGGCAGATACGCAGTATTTT.

The chain is built from TRBV6-5 and TRBJ2-7; 7 bases match TRBD2. After removal of 10 bases from V and 0 bases from J, the junction contained 6 bases not matched to a gene. This CDR3 comprises 13 residues. CDR1 is MNHEY, CDR2 SVGAGI, per germline. This chain's CDR3 is CATRLANSYEQYF. CDR3 DNA: TGTGCCACCAGACTAGCTAACTCCTACGAGCAGTACTTC.

CDR3 protein: CASSYWREGLYNEQFF. The CDR3 coding sequence is TGTGCCAGCAGTTACTGGCGGGAGGGCCTGTACAATGAGCAGTTCTTC. J is TRBJ2-1 and V is TRBV6-2 or TRBV6-3; 9 bases fit TRBD2. The CDR3 contains 16 residues. CDR1 and CDR2 from the germline V gene are MNHEY and SVGEGT. V lost 1 base, J lost 4 bases, and 5 bases stayed unmatched.

V usage is TRBV6-1 and J usage is TRBJ2-7; 8 bases map to TRBD2. Trimming at V came to 1 base and at J to 3 bases, leaving 8 bases not matched to a gene. In germline, CDR1 is MNHNS, CDR2 SASEGT. This CDR3 region has 16 residues. This CDR3 reads CASSEEAGAKGYEQYF. The CDR3 DNA reads as TGTGCCAGCAGTGAAGAAGCGGGGGCCAAAGGCTACGAGCAGTACTTC.

This clone was found once. The chain employs TRBV27 and TRBJ2-1; TRBD2 matches at 10 bases. The CDR3 length is 15 residues. J gave up 7 bases and V 1 base, and 4 bases lay outside the gene matches. Per germline, CDR1 MNHEY and CDR2 SMNVEV (reference sequence). The CDR3 DNA is TGTGCCAGCAGTTTATACCTAGCGGGAGTGAATGAGCAGTTCTTC. Translating gives CASSLYLAGVNEQFF.

This sequence joins TRBV28 and TRBJ1-5; possible D gene TRBD1, 5 bases. Germline V gives CDR1 MDHEN, CDR2 SYDVKM. This CDR3 comprises 15 residues. V lost 1 base and J 3 bases, leaving 10 bases between the germline ends. The CDR3 DNA is TGTGCCAGCAGTTTATCCGGGGGTCTCAATCAGCCCCAGCATTTT. Translated: CASSLSGGLNQPQHF.

The rearrangement links TRBV27 to TRBJ2-7, with 7 bases aligning to TRBD1. Germline lookup yields CDR1 MNHEY and CDR2 SMNVEV (reference sequence). The CDR3 length is 17 residues. After removal of 8 bases from V and 0 bases from J, the junction contained 16 bases not matched to a gene. CDR3 amino acids: CASQSITTGANSYEQYF. CDR3 bases: TGTGCCAGCCAATCTATAACCACAGGGGCCAACTCCTACGAGCAGTACTTC.

V usage is TRBV2 and J usage is TRBJ1-5; the match to TRBD1 covers 9 bases. The length of the CDR3 is 15 residues. CDR1 is SNHLY, CDR2 FYNNEI, per germline. Trimming took 6 bases from V and 7 from J; bases not matched to a gene: 10. The CDR3 region has the DNA TGTGCCAGCAGCGGGGACAGGGAAGGATACCAGCCCCAGCATTTT. This sequence encodes CASSGDREGYQPQHF. The full variable domain, completed using reference TRBV2 and TRBJ1-5, is EPEVTQTPSHQVTQMGQEVILRCVPISNHLYFYWYRQILGQKVEFLVSFYNNEISEKSEIFDDQFSVERPDGSNFTLKIRSTKLEDSAMYFCASSGDREGYQPQHFGDGTRLSIL.

CDR3 coding DNA: TGTGCCAGTAGTACTACCGGGACAACAAATCAGCCCCAGCATTTT. It is translated as CASSTTGTTNQPQHF. The rearrangement links TRBV19 to TRBJ1-5; possibly TRBD1 for D (6 bases). The CDR3 is 15 amino acids. The germline V and J ends were trimmed by 4 bases and 4 bases, with 14 bases remaining between them. The germline gives CDR1 LNHDA, CDR2 SQIVND (reference sequence).

V usage is TRBV10-1 and J usage is TRBJ2-1; 11 nucleotides line up with TRBD2. CDR3 size: 14 residues. Trimming removed 11 bases from V and 9 bases from J; junction bases left unmatched: 12. Germline V lookup: CDR1 WNHNN, CDR2 SYGVQD (reference sequence). CDR3 in amino acids: CAGHHSGRGVEQFF. The CDR3 DNA follows: TGCGCCGGCCATCATAGCGGGAGGGGGGTTGAGCAGTTCTTC.

The genes are TRBV6-1 and TRBJ2-3; a weak D match, TRBD2 (5 bases). V was trimmed by 7 bases and J by 5 bases, leaving 16 bases between them. The CDR3 length is 14 residues. Germline V lookup: CDR1 MNHNS, CDR2 SASEGT. Written as DNA, the CDR3 is TGTGCCAGCATCCCTTTTCGAGGGAAAGATACGCAGTATTTT. It yields the protein CASIPFRGKDTQYF.

The chain recombines TRBV7-3 with TRBJ2-1; 9 positions match TRBD2. CDR3 length: 15 residues. CDR1 and CDR2 from the germline V gene are SGHTA and FQGTGA. V lost 5 bases and J lost 9; bases outside the gene matches: 11. CDR3 nucleotide sequence: TGTGCCAGCAGCCCTAGACTAGGTAGCGGGAGTGAGCAGTTCTTC. This codes for CASSPRLGSGSEQFF. The whole variable domain, filled in from reference TRBV7-3 and TRBJ2-1, reads GAGVSQTPSNKVTEKGKYVELRCDPISGHTALYWYRQSLGQGPEFLIYFQGTGAADDSGLPNDRFFAVRPEGSVSTLKIQRTERGDSAVYLCASSPRLGSGSEQFFGPGTRLTVL.

The V gene is TRBV11-2, the J gene TRBJ1-4, with D unclear. CDR1 and CDR2 from the germline V gene are SGHAT and FQNNGV. V lost 1 base and J lost 8, with 8 bases in between. The CDR3 runs to 13 residues. The CDR3 loop reads CASSLVSGEKLFF. The CDR3 DNA sequence: TGTGCCAGCAGCTTAGTGAGCGGAGAAAAACTGTTTTTT.

The V call is TRBV11-1, the J call TRBJ2-3; no clear D gene. From germline, CDR1 is SGHAT and CDR2 FQDESV (reference sequence). Trimming removed 3 bases from V and 2 bases from J, with 9 bases in between. The CDR3 has 14 amino acids. This CDR3 is CASSFEQTTDTQYF. In nucleotides, the CDR3 is TGTGCCAGCAGCTTCGAACAGACCACAGATACGCAGTATTTT.

J is TRBJ1-1 and V is TRBV4-3; 9 positions agree with TRBD1. The CDR3 is made up of 15 amino acids. Per germline, CDR1 LGHNA and CDR2 YSLEER. Trimming at V came to 4 bases and at J to 0 bases, leaving 3 bases not matched to a gene. The CDR3 nucleotides are TGCGCCAGCAGCCGCGGACAGGGGATGAACACTGAAGCTTTCTTT. Amino acids: CASSRGQGMNTEAFF.

The rearrangement uses TRBV5-5 and TRBJ2-7; TRBD1 aligns across 8 bases. Germline V gene data show CDR1 as SGHKS and CDR2 as YYEKEE (reference sequence). With 4 bases clipped from V and 3 bases from J, the junction kept 15 bases outside the gene matches. The CDR3 has 17 residues. The CDR3 region is CASSHSFGQGGVYEQYF. In DNA, the CDR3 is TGTGCCAGCAGCCACTCCTTCGGACAGGGTGGGGTCTACGAGCAGTACTTC.

The J gene is TRBJ2-6, the V gene TRBV4-3, with D hard to call. Germline CDR1 LGHNA, CDR2 YSLEER. CDR3 size: 16 residues. V dropped 3 bases and J dropped 0 bases, with 9 bases sitting between them. The CDR3 spells CASSHTPGSGANVLTF. CDR3 DNA sequence: TGCGCCAGCAGCCATACCCCAGGCTCTGGGGCCAACGTCCTGACTTTC.

V usage is TRBV4-3 and J usage is TRBJ2-2; the D gene is possibly TRBD1 (6 bases). Per germline, CDR1 LGHNA and CDR2 YSLEER. CDR3 length: 17 residues. Between the trimmed V and J ends, which lost 1 base and 0 bases, there was a span of 12 bases. This CDR3 reads CASSQGTGIPNTGELFF. The CDR3 region has the DNA TGCGCCAGCAGCCAAGGTACAGGGATCCCGAACACCGGGGAGCTGTTTTTT.

The chain links TRBV15 to TRBJ1-6; possible D gene TRBD1, 5 bases. This CDR3 contains 15 residues. V lost 2 bases to trimming and J lost 8 bases, with 13 bases between them. The germline gives CDR1 LNHNV, CDR2 YYDKDF (reference sequence). CDR3 residues: CATSRNRDYYSPLHF. The DNA of the CDR3 is TGTGCCACCAGCAGAAACCGGGACTACTATTCACCCCTCCACTTT.

This clone has just one count. This chain connects TRBV6-1 to TRBJ1-2, with 8 bases aligning to TRBD1. The CDR3 runs 18 residues. V lost 3 bases and J lost 2; bases outside the gene matches: 14. Germline-derived CDR1 and CDR2 are MNHNS and SASEGT. The CDR3 reads CASSDQSGQGAVNYGYTF. DNA of the CDR3: TGTGCCAGCAGTGATCAATCGGGGCAGGGGGCAGTGAACTATGGCTACACCTTC.

The rearrangement links TRBV2 to TRBJ2-7; maybe TRBD1 (6 bases). This CDR3 has 13 amino acids. The V end was cut by 6 bases, the J end by 2 bases, with 11 bases between. The V gene's germline CDR1 is SNHLY and CDR2 FYNNEI. The CDR3 DNA follows: TGTGCCAGCAGCGACAGGCTACCCTACGAGCAGTACTTC. Translation: CASSDRLPYEQYF.

This rearrangement joins TRBV27 to TRBJ2-7; 11 positions match TRBD1. There are 15 residues in the CDR3. Germline CDR1 reads MNHEY; CDR2 reads SMNVEV (reference sequence). V gave up 3 bases and J gave up 2 bases; unmatched junction bases: 3. The CDR3 DNA is TGTGCCAGCAGTTTTCAGGACAGGGGGCCCTACGAGCAGTACTTC. It is translated as CASSFQDRGPYEQYF.

The chain combines TRBV29-1 with TRBJ2-4; the D gene is possibly TRBD1 (5 bases). Trimming pared 4 bases from V and 8 bases from J, leaving 12 bases between. Germline V gene data show CDR1 as SQVTM and CDR2 as ANQGSEA. This CDR3 region has 12 residues. This CDR3 reads CSVGWGGDIQYF. The CDR3 nucleotides read TGCAGCGTTGGATGGGGCGGCGACATTCAGTACTTC. The complete variable domain, with remaining parts taken from reference TRBV29-1 and TRBJ2-4, reads SAVISQKPSRDICQRGTSLTIQCQVDSQVTMMFWYRQQPGQSLTLIATANQGSEATYESGFVIDKFPISRPNLTFSTLTVSNMSPEDSSIYLCSVGWGGDIQYFGAGTRLSVL.

V and J are TRBV7-3 and TRBJ1-2, with D hard to call. The CDR3 extends over 14 amino acids. Germline loops: CDR1 SGHTA, CDR2 FQGTGA. Between the trimmed V and J ends, which lost 5 bases and 1 base, there was a span of 11 bases. This chain's CDR3 is CASSPSGNNYGYTF. CDR3 DNA: TGTGCCAGCAGCCCCTCCGGGAATAACTATGGCTACACCTTC. Full variable domain (outside the CDR3, taken from reference TRBV7-3 and TRBJ1-2): GAGVSQTPSNKVTEKGKYVELRCDPISGHTALYWYRQSLGQGPEFLIYFQGTGAADDSGLPNDRFFAVRPEGSVSTLKIQRTERGDSAVYLCASSPSGNNYGYTFGSGTRLTVV.

The gene calls are TRBV18 and TRBJ2-7, with TRBD1 as a possible D gene (6 bases). Trimming removed 6 bases from V and 4 bases from J, with 10 bases in between. CDR1 and CDR2 from the germline V gene are KGHSH and LQKENI. The CDR3 loop spans 12 amino acids. The CDR3 here is CASSLQGYEQYF. CDR3 coding DNA: TGTGCCAGCTCCCTACAGGGTTACGAGCAGTACTTC.

This rearrangement joins TRBV27 to TRBJ2-1, with TRBD2 matching over 7 bases. The V segment lost 5 bases and the J segment 8 bases; nucleotides outside the gene matches: 21. The CDR3 length is 18 residues. In germline, CDR1 is MNHEY, CDR2 SMNVEV (reference sequence). The CDR3 region has the DNA TGTGCCAGCAGTCAAAGGGGCTTCACCCAAGCGGGAAGGGATGAGCAGTTCTTC. It codes for CASSQRGFTQAGRDEQFF.